The 11 T cell receptor beta chains listed next were all sequenced from one sample in a study of regulatory T cells in long-lasting Graves disease. Generation of the TCR library employed RNA extracted from PBMCs. One entry per CDR3 protein results from TCRdb running MiXCR on the reads. The table records about 640 distinct CDR3 sequences, approximately 52% of them present only once. The source material was peripheral blood mononuclear cells (PBMCs), sampled with antithyroid drug treatment, in newly diagnosed or persistent Graves disease (not recorded which). These receptors all stem from a female donor with Graves disease.

V is TRBV30 and J is TRBJ1-1, with TRBD1 as a possible D gene (5 bases). The germline CDR1 and CDR2 sequences are GTSNPN and SVGIG (reference sequence). V shed 6 bases and J shed 2 bases, with 13 bases lying between them. CDR3 length equals 13 residues. The CDR3 sequence: CACPGTPNTEAFF. For the CDR3, the DNA is TGTGCCTGCCCCGGGACTCCAAACACTGAAGCTTTCTTT.

J is TRBJ2-5 and V is TRBV5-1; 8 positions match TRBD1. Looked up from germline, CDR1 is SGHRS and CDR2 is YFSETQ. V was clipped by 4 bases and J by 5 bases; unmatched bases: 4. The CDR3 is 13 residues long. The DNA of the CDR3 is TGCGCCAGCAGCCTCGGGACAGGCGAGACCCAGTACTTC. This sequence encodes CASSLGTGETQYF.

The rearrangement joins TRBV5-1 to TRBJ2-1, with D tentatively TRBD2 (5 bases). The CDR3 is 14 amino acids. With 1 base removed from V and 2 bases from J, the gap between germline ends came to 7 bases. Germline loops: CDR1 SGHRS, CDR2 YFSETQ. CDR3 amino acids: CASSLPGTYNEQFF. CDR3 DNA sequence: TGCGCCAGCAGCTTGCCGGGGACCTACAATGAGCAGTTCTTC.

V and J are TRBV29-1 and TRBJ2-7; 10 nucleotides match TRBD2. Germline CDR1 is SQVTM and CDR2 is ANQGSEA. The V gene end was trimmed by 6 bases and the J gene end by 4 bases; junction bases not matched to a gene: 3. The CDR3 sequence is 12 residues long. CDR3 sequence: CSVSSGSYEQYF. The CDR3 DNA is TGCAGCGTATCTAGCGGGAGTTACGAGCAGTACTTC.

The J gene is TRBJ2-3, the V gene TRBV11-1; D is possibly TRBD2 (5 bases). The CDR3 has 15 residues. Germline V CDR1 and CDR2: SGHAT, FQDESV (reference sequence). V lost 7 bases and J 2 bases, leaving 16 bases between the germline ends. The CDR3: CASTFGKRNTDTQYF. CDR3 DNA sequence: TGTGCCAGCACCTTCGGGAAGCGGAACACAGATACGCAGTATTTT. The full variable domain, completed using reference TRBV11-1 and TRBJ2-3, is EAEVAQSPRYKITEKSQAVAFWCDPISGHATLYWYRQILGQGPELLVQFQDESVVDDSQLPKDRFSAERLKGVDSTLKIQPAELGDSAMYLCASTFGKRNTDTQYFGPGTRLTVL.

The table lists this clonotype with a few counts. The chain has TRBV5-1 and TRBJ2-1; TRBD2 aligns across 7 bases. V dropped 0 bases and J dropped 6; count of bases not matched to a gene: 0. Looked up from germline, CDR1 is SGHRS and CDR2 is YFSETQ. The CDR3 consists of 13 residues. The CDR3 bases are TGCGCCAGCAGCTTGGGGACTAGCAATGAGCAGTTCTTC. It translates to CASSLGTSNEQFF.

V gene TRBV2 combines with J gene TRBJ1-4, with 10 nucleotides matching TRBD1. Germline V gene data show CDR1 as SNHLY and CDR2 as FYNNEI. CDR3 length equals 14 residues. J gave up 6 bases and V 6 bases, and 4 bases lay outside the gene matches. The CDR3 loop reads CASRTGTGDEKLFF. For the CDR3, the DNA is TGTGCCAGCAGGACCGGGACAGGGGATGAAAAACTGTTTTTT.

The chain recombines TRBV12-3 or TRBV12-4 with TRBJ1-2; D not certain. V was clipped by 4 bases and J by 8 bases, with 17 bases between them. There are 14 residues in the CDR3. DNA for the CDR3: TGTGCCAGCAGTTCTCTATTCATCCCCCACGGCTACACCTTC. This gives the protein CASSSLFIPHGYTF.

J is TRBJ2-1 and V is TRBV12-3 or TRBV12-4; TRBD2 matches 7 bases. The V gene end was trimmed by 3 bases and the J gene end by 0 bases; junction bases not matched to a gene: 5. CDR3 length equals 16 residues. CDR3 bases: TGTGCCAGCAGTTTTCGTCCGGGAGGCTCCTACAATGAGCAGTTCTTC. Translation: CASSFRPGGSYNEQFF.

This clonotype was observed a handful of times. The genes are TRBV29-1 and TRBJ2-3; 9 bases fit TRBD1. V shed 5 bases, J shed 1 base, and the junction held 7 bases outside the gene matches. This CDR3 has 15 amino acids. Germline V gives CDR1 SQVTM, CDR2 ANQGSEA. CDR3 loop: CSVNNRGLGTDTQYF. As DNA, the CDR3 is TGCAGCGTTAACAACAGGGGGCTTGGCACAGATACGCAGTATTTT.

The rearrangement uses TRBV5-1 and TRBJ2-3, with 7 bases aligning to TRBD1. The V gene end was trimmed by 4 bases and the J gene end by 2 bases; junction bases not matched to a gene: 7. In germline, CDR1 is SGHRS, CDR2 YFSETQ. CDR3 size: 15 residues. The CDR3 loop reads CASSISGGHTDTQYF. As DNA, the CDR3 is TGCGCCAGCAGCATTTCAGGGGGTCACACAGATACGCAGTATTTT.